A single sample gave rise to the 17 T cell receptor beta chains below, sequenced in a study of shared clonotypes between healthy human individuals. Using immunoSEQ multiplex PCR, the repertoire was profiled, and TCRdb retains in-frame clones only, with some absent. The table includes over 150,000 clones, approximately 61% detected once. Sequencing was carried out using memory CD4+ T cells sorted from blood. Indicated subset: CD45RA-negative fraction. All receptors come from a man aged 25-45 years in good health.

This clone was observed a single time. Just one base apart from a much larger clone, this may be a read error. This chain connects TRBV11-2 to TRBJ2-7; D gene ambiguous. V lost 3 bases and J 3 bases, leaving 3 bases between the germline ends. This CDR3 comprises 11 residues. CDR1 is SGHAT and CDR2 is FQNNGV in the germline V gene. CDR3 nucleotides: TGTGCCAGCAGCTTTCTCTACGAGCAGTACTTC. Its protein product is CASSFLYEQYF. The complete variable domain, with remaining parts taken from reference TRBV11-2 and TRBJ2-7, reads EAGVAQSPRYKIIEKRQSVAFWCNPISGHATLYWYQQILGQGPKLLIQFQNNGVVDDSQLPKDRFSAERLKGVDSTLKIQPAKLEDSAVYLCASSFLYEQYFGPGTRLTVT.

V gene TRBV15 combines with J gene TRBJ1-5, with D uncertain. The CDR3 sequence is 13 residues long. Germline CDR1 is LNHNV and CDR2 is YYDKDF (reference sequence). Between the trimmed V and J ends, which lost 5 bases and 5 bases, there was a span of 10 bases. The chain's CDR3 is CATSGQSDQPQHF. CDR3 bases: TGTGCCACCAGCGGGCAGTCTGATCAGCCCCAGCATTTT.

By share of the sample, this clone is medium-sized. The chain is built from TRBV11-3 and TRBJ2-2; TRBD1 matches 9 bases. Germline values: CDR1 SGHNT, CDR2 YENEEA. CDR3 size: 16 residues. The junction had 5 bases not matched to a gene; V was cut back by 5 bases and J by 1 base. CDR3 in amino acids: CASSKQGAQNTGELFF. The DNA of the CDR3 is TGTGCCAGCAGCAAACAGGGGGCGCAGAACACCGGGGAGCTGTTTTTT.

CDR3: CSGGNYNEQFF. CDR3 nucleotide sequence: TGCAGCGGCGGGAACTACAATGAGCAGTTCTTC. The chain recombines TRBV29-1 with TRBJ2-1, with D possibly TRBD2 on 6 matching bases. Per the germline V gene, CDR1 is SQVTM and CDR2 is ANQGSEA. Deletions cut 7 bases from V and 3 bases from J, with 7 bases between. CDR3 length: 11 amino acids.

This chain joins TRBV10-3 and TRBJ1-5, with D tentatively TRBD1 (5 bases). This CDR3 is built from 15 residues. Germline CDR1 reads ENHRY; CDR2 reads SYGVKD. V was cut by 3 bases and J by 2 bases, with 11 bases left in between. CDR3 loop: CAISEDGAGNQPQHF. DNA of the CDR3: TGTGCCATCAGTGAAGACGGGGCCGGCAATCAGCCCCAGCATTTT.

Here the CDR3 DNA reads TGTGCCAGCAGTACCGAAAGCGGGACTAGCGGGGTCCTCTACGAGCAGTACTTC. It yields the protein CASSTESGTSGVLYEQYF. This sequence joins TRBV28 and TRBJ2-7; 13 positions agree with TRBD2. V lost 5 bases, J lost 3 bases, and 13 bases stayed unmatched. Per germline, CDR1 MDHEN and CDR2 SYDVKM. The CDR3 runs to 18 residues.

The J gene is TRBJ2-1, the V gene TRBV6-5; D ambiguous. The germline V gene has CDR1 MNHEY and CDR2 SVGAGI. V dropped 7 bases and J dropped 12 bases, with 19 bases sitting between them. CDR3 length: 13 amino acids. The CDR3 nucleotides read TGTGCCAGCACCGCGGCTGGGTCAGGATTGCAGTTCTTC. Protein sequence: CASTAAGSGLQFF.

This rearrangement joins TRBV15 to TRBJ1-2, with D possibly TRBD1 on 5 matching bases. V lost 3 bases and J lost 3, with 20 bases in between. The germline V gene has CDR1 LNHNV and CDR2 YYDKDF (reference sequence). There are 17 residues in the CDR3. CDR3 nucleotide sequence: TGTGCCACCAGCAGGGGCCTACTGGGTGGGGGACACTATGGCTACACCTTC. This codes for CATSRGLLGGGHYGYTF. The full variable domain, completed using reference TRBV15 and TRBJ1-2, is DAMVIQNPRYQVTQFGKPVTLSCSQTLNHNVMYWYQQKSSQAPKLLFHYYDKDFNNEADTPDNFQSRRPNTSFCFLDIRSPGLGDTAMYLCATSRGLLGGGHYGYTFGSGTRLTVV.

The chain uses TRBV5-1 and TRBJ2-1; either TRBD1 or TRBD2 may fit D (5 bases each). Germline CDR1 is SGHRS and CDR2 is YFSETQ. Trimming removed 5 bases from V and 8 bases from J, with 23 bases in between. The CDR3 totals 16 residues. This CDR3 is CASRLTGTPGVDEQFF. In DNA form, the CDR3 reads TGCGCCAGCAGACTAACCGGGACCCCCGGGGTGGATGAGCAGTTCTTC.

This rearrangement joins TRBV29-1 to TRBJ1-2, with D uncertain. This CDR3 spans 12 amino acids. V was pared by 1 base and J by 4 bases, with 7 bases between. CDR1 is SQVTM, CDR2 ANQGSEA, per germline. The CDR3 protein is CSVEGWAYGYTF. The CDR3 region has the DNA TGCAGCGTTGAAGGTTGGGCCTATGGCTACACCTTC.

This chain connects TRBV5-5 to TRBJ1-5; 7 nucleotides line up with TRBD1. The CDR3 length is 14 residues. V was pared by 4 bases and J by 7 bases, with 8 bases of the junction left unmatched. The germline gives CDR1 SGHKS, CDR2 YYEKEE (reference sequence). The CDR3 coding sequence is TGTGCCAGCAGCCCGACAGGGTCGGAACAGCCCCAGCATTTT. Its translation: CASSPTGSEQPQHF.

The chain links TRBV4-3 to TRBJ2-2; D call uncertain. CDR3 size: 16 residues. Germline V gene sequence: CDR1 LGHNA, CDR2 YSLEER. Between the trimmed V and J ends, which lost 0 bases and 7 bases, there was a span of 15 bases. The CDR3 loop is CASSQDGVGSIGELFF. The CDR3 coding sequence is TGCGCCAGCAGCCAAGATGGGGTAGGAAGTATCGGGGAGCTGTTTTTT.

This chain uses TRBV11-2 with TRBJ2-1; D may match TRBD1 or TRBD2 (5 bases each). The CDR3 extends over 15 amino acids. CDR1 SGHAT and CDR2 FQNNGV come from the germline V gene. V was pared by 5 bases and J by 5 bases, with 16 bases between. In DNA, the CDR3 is TGTGCCAGCAGCCTGACGTCGGGGCCCGACAATGAGCAGTTCTTC. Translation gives CASSLTSGPDNEQFF.

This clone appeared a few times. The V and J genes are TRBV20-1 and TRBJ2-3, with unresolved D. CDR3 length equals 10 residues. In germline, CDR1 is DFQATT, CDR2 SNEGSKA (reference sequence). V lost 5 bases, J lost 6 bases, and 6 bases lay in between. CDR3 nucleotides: TGCAGTGCTTGGCAGGATACGCAGTATTTT. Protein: CSAWQDTQYF.

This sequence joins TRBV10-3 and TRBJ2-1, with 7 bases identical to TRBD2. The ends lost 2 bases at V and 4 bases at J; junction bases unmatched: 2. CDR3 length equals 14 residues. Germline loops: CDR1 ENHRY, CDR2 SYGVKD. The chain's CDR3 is CAISEGREYNEQFF. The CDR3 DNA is TGTGCCATCAGTGAGGGGCGGGAGTACAATGAGCAGTTCTTC.

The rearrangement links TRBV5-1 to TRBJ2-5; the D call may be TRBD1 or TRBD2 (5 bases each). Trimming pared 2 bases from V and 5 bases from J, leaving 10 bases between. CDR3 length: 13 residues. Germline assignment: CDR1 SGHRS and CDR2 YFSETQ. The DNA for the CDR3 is TGCGCCAGCAGCTTTGGGGGTAGTGAGACCCAGTACTTC. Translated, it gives CASSFGGSETQYF.

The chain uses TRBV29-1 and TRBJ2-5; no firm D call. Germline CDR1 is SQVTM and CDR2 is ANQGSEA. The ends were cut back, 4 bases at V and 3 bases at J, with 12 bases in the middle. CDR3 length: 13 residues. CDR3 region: CSVARQIEETQYF. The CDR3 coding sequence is TGCAGCGTTGCCAGGCAGATCGAAGAGACCCAGTACTTC.